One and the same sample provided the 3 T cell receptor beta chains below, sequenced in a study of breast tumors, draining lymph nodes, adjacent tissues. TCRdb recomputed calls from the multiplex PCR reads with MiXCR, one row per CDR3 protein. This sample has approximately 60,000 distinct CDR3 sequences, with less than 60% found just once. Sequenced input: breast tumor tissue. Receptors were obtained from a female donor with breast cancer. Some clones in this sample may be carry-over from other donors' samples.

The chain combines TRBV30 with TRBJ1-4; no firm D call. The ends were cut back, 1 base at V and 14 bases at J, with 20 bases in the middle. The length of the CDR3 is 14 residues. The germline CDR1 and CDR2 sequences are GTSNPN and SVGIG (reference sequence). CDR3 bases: TGTGCCTGGAGTGCCGACGGATTTAATGAAGTTCTGTTTTTT. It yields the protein CAWSADGFNEVLFF.

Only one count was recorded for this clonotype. CDR3 region: CSVAETGAKYF. Written as DNA, the CDR3 is TGCAGCGTTGCAGAAACGGGGGCGAAGTATTTT. The J gene is TRBJ2-3, the V gene TRBV29-1, with D possibly being TRBD1 or TRBD2 (6 bases each). This CDR3 spans 11 amino acids. V lost 4 bases and J 13 bases, leaving 15 bases between the germline ends. Per germline, CDR1 SQVTM and CDR2 ANQGSEA.

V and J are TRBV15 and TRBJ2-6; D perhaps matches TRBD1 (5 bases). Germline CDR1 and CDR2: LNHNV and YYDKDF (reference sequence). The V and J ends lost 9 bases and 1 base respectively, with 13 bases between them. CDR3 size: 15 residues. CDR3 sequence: CATAPPGSGANVLTF. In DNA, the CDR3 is TGTGCCACTGCCCCGCCAGGGTCTGGGGCCAACGTCCTGACTTTC.